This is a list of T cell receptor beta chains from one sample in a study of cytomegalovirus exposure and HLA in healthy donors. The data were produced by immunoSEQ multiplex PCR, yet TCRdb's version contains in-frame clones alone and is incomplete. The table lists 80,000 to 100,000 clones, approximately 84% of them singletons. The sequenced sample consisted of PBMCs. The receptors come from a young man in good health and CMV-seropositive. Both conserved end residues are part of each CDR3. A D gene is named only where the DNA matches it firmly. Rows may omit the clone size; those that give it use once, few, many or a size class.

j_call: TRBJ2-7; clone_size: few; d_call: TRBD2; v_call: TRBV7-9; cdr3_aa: CASSPGLADSYEQYF; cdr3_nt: TGTGCCAGCAGCCCAGGACTAGCGGACTCCTACGAGCAGTACTTC
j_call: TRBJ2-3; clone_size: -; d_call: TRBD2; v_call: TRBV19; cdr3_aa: CASSTNGRAGTDTQYF; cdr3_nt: TGTGCCAGTAGTACGAATGGGAGGGCGGGGACAGATACGCAGTATTTT
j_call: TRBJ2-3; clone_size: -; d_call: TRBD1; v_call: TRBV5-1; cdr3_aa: CASSLDRVGTDTQYF; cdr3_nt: TGCGCCAGCAGCCTCGACAGGGTGGGCACAGATACGCAGTATTTT
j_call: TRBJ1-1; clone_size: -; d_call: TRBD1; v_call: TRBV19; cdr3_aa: CASSLNRGSTEAFF; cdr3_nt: TGTGCCAGTAGTTTGAACAGGGGGTCTACTGAAGCTTTCTTT
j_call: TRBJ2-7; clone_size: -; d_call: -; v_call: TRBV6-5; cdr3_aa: CASSHTPDSYEQYF; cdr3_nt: TGTGCCAGCAGTCATACCCCGGACAGCTACGAGCAGTACTTC
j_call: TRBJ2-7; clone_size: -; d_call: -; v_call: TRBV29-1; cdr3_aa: CSVETADYEQYF; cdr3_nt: TGCAGCGTTGAAACTGCGGATTACGAGCAGTACTTC
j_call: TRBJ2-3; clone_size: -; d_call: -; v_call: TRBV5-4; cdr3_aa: CASSLDLVSPDTQYF; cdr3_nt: TGTGCCAGCAGCTTGGATCTAGTATCCCCAGATACGCAGTATTTT
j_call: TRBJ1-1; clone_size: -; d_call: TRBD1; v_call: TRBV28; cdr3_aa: CASSPMRTGGITEAFF; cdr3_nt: TGTGCCAGCAGTCCCATGAGGACAGGGGGCATCACTGAAGCTTTCTTT
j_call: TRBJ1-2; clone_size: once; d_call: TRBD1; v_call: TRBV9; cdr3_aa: CASSVGQTNYGYTF; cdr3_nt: TGTGCCAGCAGCGTGGGACAGACTAACTATGGCTACACCTTC
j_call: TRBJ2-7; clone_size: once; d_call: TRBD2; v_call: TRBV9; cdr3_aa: CASSRGGSSYEQYF; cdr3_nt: TGTGCCAGCAGCCGAGGCGGGAGCTCCTACGAGCAGTACTTC
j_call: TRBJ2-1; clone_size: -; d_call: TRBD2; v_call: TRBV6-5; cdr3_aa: CASSYSREAYEQFF; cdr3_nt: TGTGCCAGCAGTTACTCGCGGGAGGCGTATGAGCAGTTCTTC
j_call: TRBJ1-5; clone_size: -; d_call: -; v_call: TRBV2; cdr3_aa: CASSESDRYNQPQHF; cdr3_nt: TGTGCCAGCAGTGAGTCGGACAGATACAATCAGCCCCAGCATTTT
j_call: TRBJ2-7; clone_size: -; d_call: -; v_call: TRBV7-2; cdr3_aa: CASTPSNGYEQYF; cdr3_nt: TGTGCCAGCACCCCCTCCAACGGCTACGAGCAGTACTTC
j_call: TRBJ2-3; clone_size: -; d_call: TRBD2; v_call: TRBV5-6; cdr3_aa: CASSPNSGGETDTQYF; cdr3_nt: TGTGCCAGCAGCCCAAATAGCGGGGGGGAAACAGATACGCAGTATTTT
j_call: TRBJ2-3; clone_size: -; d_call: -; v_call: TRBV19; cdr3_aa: CASRPSTRPSTDTQYF; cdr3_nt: TGTGCCAGTAGGCCCTCGACTAGACCTAGCACAGATACGCAGTATTTT
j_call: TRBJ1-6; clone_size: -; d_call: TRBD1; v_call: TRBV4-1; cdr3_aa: CASSQAAATGLDSPLHF; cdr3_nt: TGCGCCAGCAGCCAAGCAGCTGCGACAGGGTTAGATTCACCCCTCCACTTT
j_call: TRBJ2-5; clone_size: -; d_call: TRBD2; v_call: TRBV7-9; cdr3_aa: CASSLDLAGETQYF; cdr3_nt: TGTGCCAGCAGCTTAGATCTAGCGGGAGAGACCCAGTACTTC
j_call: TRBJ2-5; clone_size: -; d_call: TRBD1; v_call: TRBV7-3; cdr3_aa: CASSLTGGETQYF; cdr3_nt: TGTGCCAGCAGCCTCACAGGGGGAGAGACCCAGTACTTC
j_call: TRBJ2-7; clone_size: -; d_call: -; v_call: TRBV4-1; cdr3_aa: CASSQTSGAVEQYF; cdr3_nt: TGCGCCAGCAGCCAAACGTCTGGGGCAGTCGAGCAGTACTTC
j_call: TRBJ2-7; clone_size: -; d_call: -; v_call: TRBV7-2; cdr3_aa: CASREGGTNSYEQYF; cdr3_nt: TGTGCCAGCAGGGAAGGGGGGACTAACTCCTACGAGCAGTACTTC
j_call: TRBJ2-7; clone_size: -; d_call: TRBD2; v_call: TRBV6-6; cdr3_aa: CASSYGTSGTTYEQYF; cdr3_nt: TGTGCCAGCAGTTACGGGACTAGCGGGACAACTTACGAGCAGTACTTC
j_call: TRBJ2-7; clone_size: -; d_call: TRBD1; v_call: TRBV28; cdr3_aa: CASSPRTGADEQYF; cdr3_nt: TGTGCCAGCAGTCCAAGGACAGGGGCGGACGAGCAGTACTTC
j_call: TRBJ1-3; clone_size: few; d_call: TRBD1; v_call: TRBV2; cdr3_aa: CASNDRGPVHSGNTIYF; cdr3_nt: TGTGCCAGCAACGACAGGGGCCCTGTCCACTCTGGAAACACCATATATTTT
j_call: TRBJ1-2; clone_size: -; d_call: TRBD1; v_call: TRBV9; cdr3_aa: CASSPSGTDPSNYGYTF; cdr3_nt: TGTGCCAGCAGCCCCTCCGGGACAGACCCCTCTAACTATGGCTACACCTTC
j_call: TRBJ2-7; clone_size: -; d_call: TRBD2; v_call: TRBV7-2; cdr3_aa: CASSPTSGNGYEQYF; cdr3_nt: TGTGCCAGCAGCCCGACTAGCGGGAATGGCTACGAGCAGTACTTC
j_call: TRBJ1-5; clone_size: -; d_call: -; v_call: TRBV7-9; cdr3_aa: CASSRDSFNQPQHF; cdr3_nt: TGTGCCAGCAGCCGAGACAGCTTCAATCAGCCCCAGCATTTT
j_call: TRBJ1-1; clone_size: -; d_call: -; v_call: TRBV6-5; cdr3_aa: CASVGPQNAEAFF; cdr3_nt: TGTGCCAGCGTGGGCCCTCAGAACGCTGAAGCTTTCTTT
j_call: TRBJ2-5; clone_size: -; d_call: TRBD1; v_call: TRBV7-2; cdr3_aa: CASSYLPGTVQETQYF; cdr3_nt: TGTGCCAGCAGCTATCTCCCCGGGACAGTTCAAGAGACCCAGTACTTC
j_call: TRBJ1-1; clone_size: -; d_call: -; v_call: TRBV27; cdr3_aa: CASSFALRNTEAFF; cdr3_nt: TGTGCCAGCAGTTTTGCCCTCAGGAACACTGAAGCTTTCTTT
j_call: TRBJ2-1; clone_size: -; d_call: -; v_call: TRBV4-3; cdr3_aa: CASSQDTQGSYNEQFF; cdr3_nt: TGCGCCAGCAGCCAAGATACCCAGGGATCCTACAATGAGCAGTTCTTC
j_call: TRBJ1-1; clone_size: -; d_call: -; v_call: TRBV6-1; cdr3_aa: CASRPELSTEAFF; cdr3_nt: TGTGCCAGCAGACCTGAACTATCCACTGAAGCTTTCTTT
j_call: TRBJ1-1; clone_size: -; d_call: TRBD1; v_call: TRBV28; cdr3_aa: CASSGQVPNTEAFF; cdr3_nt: TGTGCCAGCAGCGGACAGGTACCGAACACTGAAGCTTTCTTT
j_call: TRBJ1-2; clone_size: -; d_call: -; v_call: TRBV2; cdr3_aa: CASSEALQGRYGYTF; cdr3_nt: TGTGCCAGCAGTGAAGCGCTTCAGGGCCGCTATGGCTACACCTTC
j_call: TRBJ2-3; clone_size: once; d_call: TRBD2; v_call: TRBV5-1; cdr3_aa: CASSRGGSGADTQYF; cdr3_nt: TGCGCCAGCAGCCGCGGGGGTAGCGGGGCAGATACGCAGTATTTT
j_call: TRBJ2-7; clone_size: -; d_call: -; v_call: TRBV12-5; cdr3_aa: CASGSSPQVSHSYEQYF; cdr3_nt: TGTGCTAGTGGTTCTTCCCCCCAAGTGTCACATTCCTACGAGCAGTACTTC
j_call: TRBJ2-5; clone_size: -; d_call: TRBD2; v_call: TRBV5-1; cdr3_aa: CASSEGLGLAGIRETQYF; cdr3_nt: TGCGCCAGCAGCGAAGGCCTGGGACTAGCGGGAATAAGAGAGACCCAGTACTTC
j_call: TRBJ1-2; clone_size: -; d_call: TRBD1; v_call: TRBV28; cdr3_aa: CASRQQGVDGYTF; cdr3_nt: TGTGCCAGCAGGCAACAGGGGGTTGATGGCTACACCTTC
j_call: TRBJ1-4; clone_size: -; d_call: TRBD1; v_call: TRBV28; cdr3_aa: CASSEQGAGDEKLFF; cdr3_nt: TGTGCCAGCAGTGAACAGGGGGCCGGTGATGAAAAACTGTTTTTT
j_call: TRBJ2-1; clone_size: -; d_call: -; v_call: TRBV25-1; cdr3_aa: CASSVVLSYNEQFF; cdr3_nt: TGTGCCAGCAGTGTGGTCCTAAGTTACAATGAGCAGTTCTTC
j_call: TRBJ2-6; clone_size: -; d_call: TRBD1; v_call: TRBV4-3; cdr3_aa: CASSPAGTGTTGANVLTF; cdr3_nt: TGCGCCAGCAGCCCAGCCGGGACAGGGACAACTGGGGCCAACGTCCTGACTTTC
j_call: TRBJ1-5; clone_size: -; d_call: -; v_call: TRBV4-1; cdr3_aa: CASSRRYSNQPQHF; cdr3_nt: TGCGCCAGCAGCCGGAGATATAGCAATCAGCCCCAGCATTTT
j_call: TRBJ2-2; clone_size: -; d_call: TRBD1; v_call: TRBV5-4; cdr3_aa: CASSRQGGSATGELFF; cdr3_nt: TGTGCCAGCAGCAGACAGGGTGGGTCTGCCACCGGGGAGCTGTTTTTT
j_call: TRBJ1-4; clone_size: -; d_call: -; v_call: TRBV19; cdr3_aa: CASEDSGNEKLFF; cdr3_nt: TGTGCCAGCGAGGACAGCGGTAATGAAAAACTGTTTTTT
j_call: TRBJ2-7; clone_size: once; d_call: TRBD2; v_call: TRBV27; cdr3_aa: CASSLSGTSGFRAEQYF; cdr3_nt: TGTGCCAGCAGTTTATCAGGGACTAGCGGATTTAGGGCCGAGCAGTACTTC
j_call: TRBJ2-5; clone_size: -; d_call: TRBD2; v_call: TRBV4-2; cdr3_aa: CASSQETSGANSQETQYF; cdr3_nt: TGTGCCAGCAGCCAAGAGACTAGCGGGGCTAACTCCCAAGAGACCCAGTACTTC
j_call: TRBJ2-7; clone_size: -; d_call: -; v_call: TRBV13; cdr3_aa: CASRGQVEQYF; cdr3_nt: TGTGCCAGCAGGGGGCAGGTCGAGCAGTACTTC
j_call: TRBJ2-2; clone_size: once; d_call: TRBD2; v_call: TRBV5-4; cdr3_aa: CASSPLAGETGELFF; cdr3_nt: TGTGCCAGCAGCCCCCTAGCGGGAGAAACCGGGGAGCTGTTTTTT
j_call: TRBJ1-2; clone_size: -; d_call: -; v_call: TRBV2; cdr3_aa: CASSGGGSGGYTF; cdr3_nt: TGTGCCAGCAGTGGCGGGGGCTCAGGTGGCTACACCTTC
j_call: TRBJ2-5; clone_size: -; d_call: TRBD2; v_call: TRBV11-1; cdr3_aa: CASSFTGTSGSQYF; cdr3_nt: TGTGCCAGCAGCTTCACCGGGACTAGCGGTTCCCAGTACTTC
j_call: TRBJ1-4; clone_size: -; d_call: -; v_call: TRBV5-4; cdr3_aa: CASSRLVGGGEDEKLFF; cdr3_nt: TGTGCCAGCAGCCGACTAGTAGGAGGGGGGGAGGATGAAAAACTGTTTTTT
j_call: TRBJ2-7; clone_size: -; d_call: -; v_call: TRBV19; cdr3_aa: CATEDGSYEQYF; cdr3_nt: TGTGCCACGGAGGACGGCTCCTACGAGCAGTACTTC